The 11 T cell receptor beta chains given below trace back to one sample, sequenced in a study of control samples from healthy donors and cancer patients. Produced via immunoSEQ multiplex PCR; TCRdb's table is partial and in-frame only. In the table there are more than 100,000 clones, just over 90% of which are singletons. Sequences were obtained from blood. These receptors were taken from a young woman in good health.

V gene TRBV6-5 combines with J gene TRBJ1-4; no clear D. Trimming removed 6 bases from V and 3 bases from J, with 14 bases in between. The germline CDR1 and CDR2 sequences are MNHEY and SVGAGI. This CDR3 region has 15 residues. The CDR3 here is CASRDLLASNEKLFF. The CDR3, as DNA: TGTGCCAGCAGAGACTTATTGGCCTCTAATGAAAAACTGTTTTTT.

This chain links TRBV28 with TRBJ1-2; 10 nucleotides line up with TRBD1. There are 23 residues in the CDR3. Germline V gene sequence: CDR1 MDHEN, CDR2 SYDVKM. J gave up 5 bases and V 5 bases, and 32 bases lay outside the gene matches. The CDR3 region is CASSLPGQGWLRPSVLLVYGYTF. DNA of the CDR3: TGTGCCAGCAGTCTTCCGGGACAGGGGTGGTTACGCCCTTCGGTTTTACTGGTTTATGGCTACACCTTC.

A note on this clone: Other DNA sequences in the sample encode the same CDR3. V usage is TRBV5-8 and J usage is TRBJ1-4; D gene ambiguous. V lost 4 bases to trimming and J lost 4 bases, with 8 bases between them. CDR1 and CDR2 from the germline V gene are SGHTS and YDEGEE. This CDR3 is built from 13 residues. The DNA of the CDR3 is TGTGCCAGCAGCGGTGGGCTTAATGAAAAACTGTTTTTT. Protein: CASSGGLNEKLFF.

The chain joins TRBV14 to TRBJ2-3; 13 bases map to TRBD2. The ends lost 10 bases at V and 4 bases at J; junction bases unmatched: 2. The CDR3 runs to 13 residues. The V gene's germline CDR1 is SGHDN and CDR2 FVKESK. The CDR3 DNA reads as TGTGCCACCGGACTAGCGGGAGCAGATACGCAGTATTTT. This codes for CATGLAGADTQYF.

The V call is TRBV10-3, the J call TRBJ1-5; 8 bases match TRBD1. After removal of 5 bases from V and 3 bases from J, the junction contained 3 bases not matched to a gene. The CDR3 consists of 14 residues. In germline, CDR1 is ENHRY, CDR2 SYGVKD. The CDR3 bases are TGTGCCATCAGTCAGGACAGGGACAATCAGCCCCAGCATTTT. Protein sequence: CAISQDRDNQPQHF.

The CDR3 sequence: CASSLAPPANTGELFF. CDR3 coding DNA: TGTGCCAGCAGCTTAGCCCCACCCGCGAACACCGGGGAGCTGTTTTTT. V usage is TRBV7-2 and J usage is TRBJ2-2; D gene uncertain. The V gene lost 0 bases and the J gene lost 0 bases, with 8 bases spanning the gap. Germline CDR1 reads SGHTA; CDR2 reads FQGNSA. The CDR3 sequence is 16 residues long.

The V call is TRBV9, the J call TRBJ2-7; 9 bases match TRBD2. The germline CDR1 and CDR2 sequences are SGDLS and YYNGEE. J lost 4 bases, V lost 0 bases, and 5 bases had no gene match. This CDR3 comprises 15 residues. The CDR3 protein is CASSVAAGGRYEQYF. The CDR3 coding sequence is TGTGCCAGCAGCGTAGCAGCGGGAGGAAGGTACGAGCAGTACTTC.

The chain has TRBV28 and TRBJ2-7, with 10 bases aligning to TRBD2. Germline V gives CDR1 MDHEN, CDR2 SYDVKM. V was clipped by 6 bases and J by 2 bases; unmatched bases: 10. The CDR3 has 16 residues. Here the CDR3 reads CASRPSSGSGAYEQYF. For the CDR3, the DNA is TGTGCCAGCAGACCCTCTAGCGGGAGTGGGGCCTACGAGCAGTACTTC.

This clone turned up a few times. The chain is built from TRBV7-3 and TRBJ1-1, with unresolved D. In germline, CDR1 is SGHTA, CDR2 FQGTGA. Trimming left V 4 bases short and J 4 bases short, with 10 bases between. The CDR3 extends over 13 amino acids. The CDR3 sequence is CASSSTAFTEAFF. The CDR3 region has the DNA TGTGCCAGCAGCTCCACAGCGTTCACTGAAGCTTTCTTT.

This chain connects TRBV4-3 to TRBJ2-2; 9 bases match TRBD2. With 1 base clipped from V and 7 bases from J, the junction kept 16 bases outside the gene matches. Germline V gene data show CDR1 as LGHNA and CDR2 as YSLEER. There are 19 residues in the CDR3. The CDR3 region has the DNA TGCGCCAGCAGCCAAGCCCTCAGCGGGGGCGGGGGGGCCGACGGGGAGCTGTTTTTT. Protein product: CASSQALSGGGGADGELFF.

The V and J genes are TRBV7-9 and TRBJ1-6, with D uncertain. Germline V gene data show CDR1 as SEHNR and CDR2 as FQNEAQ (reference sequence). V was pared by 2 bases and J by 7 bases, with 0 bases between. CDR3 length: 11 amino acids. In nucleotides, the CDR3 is TGTGCCAGCAGCTTAAATTCACCCCTCCACTTT. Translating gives CASSLNSPLHF. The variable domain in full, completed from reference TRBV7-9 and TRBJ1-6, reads DTGVSQNPRHKITKRGQNVTFRCDPISEHNRLYWYRQTLGQGPEFLTYFQNEAQLEKSRLLSDRFSAERPKGSFSTLEIQRTEQGDSAMYLCASSLNSPLHFGNGTRLTVT.